One and the same sample provided the 32 T cell receptor beta chains below, sequenced in a study of blood T cell repertoires in COVID-19. TCRdb's copy holds only in-frame clones and misses some; the assay was immunoSEQ multiplex PCR. The sample holds around 100,000 clones; about 84% are singletons and the top ten take approximately 25%. Input material: peripheral blood. Receptor source: a human donor in a cohort sampled during active COVID-19.

This clone was seen more than once but under ten times. This chain joins TRBV6-5 and TRBJ2-3; 10 nucleotides agree with TRBD2. V lost 7 bases to trimming and J lost 4 bases; unmatched junction nucleotides: 8. The CDR3 consists of 15 residues. Germline assignment: CDR1 MNHEY and CDR2 SVGAGI. CDR3 loop: CASILASGSPDTQYF. The CDR3 region has the DNA TGTGCCAGCATATTGGCTAGCGGGAGCCCAGATACGCAGTATTTT.

The chain uses TRBV6-5 and TRBJ2-7; 7 bases are a match to TRBD1. Germline V gene lookup returns CDR1 MNHEY and CDR2 SVGAGI. The CDR3 totals 13 residues. J gave up 3 bases and V 6 bases, and 5 bases lay outside the gene matches. Here the CDR3 DNA reads TGTGCCAGCAGGATCCAGGGGGTCTACGAGCAGTACTTC. This codes for CASRIQGVYEQYF.

The chain has TRBV5-5 and TRBJ2-1; tentative D call: TRBD2 (6 bases). V was clipped by 4 bases and J by 5 bases, with 19 bases between them. The V gene's germline CDR1 is SGHKS and CDR2 YYEKEE (reference sequence). This CDR3 comprises 16 residues. CDR3 in DNA: TGTGCCAGCAGCGCCTCCGTTACCGGGAGTAACAATGAGCAGTTCTTC. This gives the protein CASSASVTGSNNEQFF. Together with reference TRBV5-5 and TRBJ2-1, the CDR3 gives the full variable domain: DAGVTQSPTHLIKTRGQQVTLRCSPISGHKSVSWYQQVLGQGPQFIFQYYEKEERGRGNFPDRFSARQFPNYSSELNVNALLLGDSALYLCASSASVTGSNNEQFFGPGTRLTVL.

The J gene is TRBJ1-2, the V gene TRBV2; possible D gene TRBD1, 5 bases. Germline-derived CDR1 and CDR2 are SNHLY and FYNNEI. With 6 bases removed from V and 3 bases from J, the gap between germline ends came to 14 bases. The CDR3 extends over 14 amino acids. Here the CDR3 DNA reads TGTGCCAGCAGCTTGCTGACAGCCGACTATGGCTACACCTTC. Translating gives CASSLLTADYGYTF.

The chain is built from TRBV20-1 and TRBJ2-7; 12 nucleotides match TRBD2. The CDR3 length is 16 residues. With 3 bases clipped from V and 5 bases from J, the junction kept 11 bases outside the gene matches. Per germline, CDR1 DFQATT and CDR2 SNEGSKA (reference sequence). CDR3 DNA sequence: TGCAGTGCTAGTAAATCTAGCGGGAGGGCTGGGCACGAGCAGTACTTC. It yields the protein CSASKSSGRAGHEQYF.

This clone came up once. The chain has TRBV18 and TRBJ2-1; perhaps TRBD1 as D (5 bases). CDR3 length: 15 amino acids. V lost 4 bases to trimming and J lost 9 bases, with 19 bases between them. Germline-derived CDR1 and CDR2 are KGHSH and LQKENI. DNA of the CDR3: TGTGCCAGCTCACACAAGACTTTACAGGATTCTGAGCAGTTCTTC. Protein sequence: CASSHKTLQDSEQFF.

The V and J genes are TRBV15 and TRBJ1-1; D is possibly TRBD1 (5 bases). This CDR3 has 13 residues. Germline lookup yields CDR1 LNHNV and CDR2 YYDKDF (reference sequence). V lost 9 bases to trimming and J lost 5 bases, with 16 bases between them. The CDR3 here is CATRTPAATEAFF. In DNA, the CDR3 is TGTGCCACGCGGACACCCGCTGCGACTGAAGCTTTCTTT.

The J gene is TRBJ2-1, the V gene TRBV24-1; TRBD2 aligns across 11 bases. The V gene's germline CDR1 is KGHDR and CDR2 SFDVKD. The CDR3 covers 16 residues. The junction had 9 bases not matched to a gene; V was cut back by 4 bases and J by 8 bases. CDR3 sequence reads: CATSETRLAGRYEQFF. The CDR3 DNA reads TGTGCCACCAGTGAGACAAGACTAGCGGGACGGTATGAGCAGTTCTTC.

The chain uses TRBV6-6 and TRBJ2-5, with D possibly being TRBD2 (6 bases). Trimming cost V 5 bases and J 7 bases, with 14 bases left between them. CDR1 is MNHNY, CDR2 SVGAGI, per germline (reference sequence). The length of the CDR3 is 13 residues. The DNA for the CDR3 is TGTGCCAGCAGTAAACAGGAGGGTGCGACCCAGTACTTC. This gives the protein CASSKQEGATQYF.

The sample holds a few counts of this clone. The chain has TRBV4-1 and TRBJ1-1; TRBD1 matches 7 bases. Germline V gene sequence: CDR1 MGHRA, CDR2 YSYEKL. Losses at the gene ends were 5 bases for V and 5 bases for J; bases not matched to a gene: 11. This CDR3 has 15 amino acids. The CDR3 protein is CASSRGRGGETEAFF. In DNA, the CDR3 is TGCGCCAGCAGCAGAGGGCGAGGGGGCGAGACTGAAGCTTTCTTT.

V is TRBV7-9 and J is TRBJ1-4, with 9 bases fitting TRBD1. This CDR3 spans 14 amino acids. V shed 5 bases, J shed 13 bases, and the junction held 11 bases outside the gene matches. Germline V gives CDR1 SEHNR, CDR2 FQNEAQ (reference sequence). The CDR3 DNA follows: TGTGCCAGCAGCCGGGGACAGGGAGAACGTCCACTGTTTTTT. As protein: CASSRGQGERPLFF.

The chain is built from TRBV11-1 and TRBJ1-5; D is unclear. Germline V gene sequence: CDR1 SGHAT, CDR2 FQDESV (reference sequence). V shed 5 bases and J shed 4 bases, with 9 bases lying between them. The CDR3 runs 13 residues. CDR3 sequence reads: CASSPSQNQPQHF. The CDR3 DNA follows: TGTGCCAGCAGCCCTAGCCAAAATCAGCCCCAGCATTTT.

The chain joins TRBV4-3 to TRBJ2-1; TRBD1 matches at 8 bases. Per the germline V gene, CDR1 is LGHNA and CDR2 is YSLEER. This CDR3 contains 17 residues. V shed 0 bases and J 4 bases; nucleotides not matched to a gene: 8. CDR3 nucleotide sequence: TGCGCCAGCAGCCAAGATACCAGGGGGCAAAGTTACAATGAGCAGTTCTTC. Its translation is CASSQDTRGQSYNEQFF.

The chain joins TRBV19 to TRBJ1-4; D is perhaps TRBD1 (5 bases). The CDR3 contains 16 residues. Germline-derived CDR1 and CDR2 are LNHDA and SQIVND (reference sequence). V was trimmed by 0 bases and J by 7 bases, leaving 15 bases between them. The CDR3 DNA sequence: TGTGCCAGTAGTATAGATCACGGCAGGGTCAGTGAAAAACTGTTTTTT. Translation: CASSIDHGRVSEKLFF.

This clone was seen only a few times. The V call is TRBV28, the J call TRBJ1-4; 7 bases agree with TRBD1. Germline assignment: CDR1 MDHEN and CDR2 SYDVKM. The CDR3 covers 14 residues. V was clipped by 5 bases and J by 4 bases; unmatched bases: 4. CDR3 DNA sequence: TGTGCCAGCAGTCGGACAGGCGTTAATGAAAAACTGTTTTTT. Protein product: CASSRTGVNEKLFF.

A few counts support this clone. J is TRBJ1-2 and V is TRBV11-3, with 7 bases identical to TRBD1. Trimming removed 7 bases from V and 7 bases from J; junction bases left unmatched: 9. Germline CDR1 reads SGHNT; CDR2 reads YENEEA. The CDR3 is made up of 13 amino acids. The CDR3 DNA follows: TGTGCCAGCACCACGGACAGGATTGGTGGCTACACCTTC. It yields the protein CASTTDRIGGYTF.

This clone has more than one count but fewer than ten. The genes are TRBV24-1 and TRBJ1-2; TRBD1 is a possible D gene (6 bases). The CDR3 sequence is 11 residues long. The V end lost 12 bases, the J end lost 8 bases, and 15 bases lay between the germline ends. CDR1 is KGHDR, CDR2 SFDVKD, per germline. CDR3 sequence reads: CAALGQPGYTF. For the CDR3, the DNA is TGTGCCGCCCTAGGACAGCCAGGCTACACCTTC.

The chain carries TRBV6-5 and TRBJ2-1; TRBD2 matches 8 bases. This CDR3 has 15 residues. V lost 6 bases to trimming and J lost 4 bases; unmatched junction nucleotides: 8. Germline CDR1 and CDR2: MNHEY and SVGAGI. The DNA of the CDR3 is TGTGCCAGCAGACCGAGCGGGGGCCTGTACAATGAGCAGTTCTTC. Protein: CASRPSGGLYNEQFF.

This chain uses TRBV29-1 with TRBJ1-2; the match to TRBD1 covers 9 bases. The length of the CDR3 is 13 residues. After removal of 4 bases from V and 8 bases from J, the junction contained 8 bases not matched to a gene. The germline CDR1 and CDR2 sequences are SQVTM and ANQGSEA. The CDR3 is CSVAWGQGRGYTF. The CDR3 coding sequence is TGCAGCGTTGCATGGGGACAGGGCCGGGGCTACACCTTC.

The chain joins TRBV5-1 to TRBJ2-3; 15 positions match TRBD2. Trimming removed 6 bases from V and 5 bases from J; junction bases left unmatched: 7. CDR1 is SGHRS and CDR2 is YFSETQ in the germline V gene. This CDR3 is 16 amino acids long. This CDR3 is CASTLRTSGGVDTQYF. DNA for the CDR3: TGCGCCAGCACTCTGAGGACTAGCGGGGGGGTAGATACGCAGTATTTT.

The chain has TRBV19 and TRBJ2-5; the match to TRBD1 covers 9 bases. This CDR3 is 14 amino acids long. Trimming cost V 6 bases and J 5 bases; bases outside gene matches: 7. Germline CDR1 and CDR2: LNHDA and SQIVND (reference sequence). CDR3 protein: CASSPGQGFETQYF. CDR3 nucleotide sequence: TGTGCCAGTAGCCCGGGACAGGGTTTCGAGACCCAGTACTTC.

This chain's CDR3 is CASSLVQGEGETQYF. DNA of the CDR3: TGCGCCAGCAGCTTGGTACAGGGTGAAGGGGAGACCCAGTACTTC. This chain joins TRBV5-1 and TRBJ2-5; possible D gene TRBD1, 6 bases. The CDR3 totals 15 residues. V lost 0 bases to trimming and J lost 5 bases, with 14 bases between them. Germline V gene lookup returns CDR1 SGHRS and CDR2 YFSETQ.

The chain joins TRBV2 to TRBJ1-2; D not resolved. Germline CDR1 and CDR2: SNHLY and FYNNEI. The CDR3 has 12 residues. V was pared by 4 bases and J by 8 bases, with 11 bases between. DNA for the CDR3: TGTGCCAGCAGTGTTGCAGGAGGGGGCTACACCTTC. It codes for CASSVAGGGYTF. Full variable domain (rest looked up from reference TRBV2 and TRBJ1-2): EPEVTQTPSHQVTQMGQEVILRCVPISNHLYFYWYRQILGQKVEFLVSFYNNEISEKSEIFDDQFSVERPDGSNFTLKIRSTKLEDSAMYFCASSVAGGGYTFGSGTRLTVV.

The CDR3 coding sequence is TGTGCCAGCAGCCAAGGGGGCGCCGGGTGGAACACTGAAGCTTTCTTT. This translates into CASSQGGAGWNTEAFF. This chain joins TRBV3-1 (or the pseudogene TRBV3-2) and TRBJ1-1, with D possibly being TRBD1 (5 bases). CDR1 LGHDT and CDR2 YNNKEL come from the germline V gene (reference sequence). CDR3 length: 16 amino acids. The germline V and J ends were trimmed by 1 base and 1 base, with 13 bases remaining between them.

The J gene is TRBJ1-2, the V gene TRBV28; D uncertain. Germline V gene lookup returns CDR1 MDHEN and CDR2 SYDVKM. The V end was cut by 2 bases, the J end by 1 base, with 5 bases between. The CDR3 length is 13 residues. The CDR3 is CASSLTVNYGYTF. The CDR3 nucleotides are TGTGCCAGCAGTTTAACAGTTAACTATGGCTACACCTTC.

The rearrangement uses TRBV7-2 and TRBJ1-1; D gene uncertain. The CDR3 spans 15 residues. CDR1 and CDR2 (germline): SGHTA, FQGNSA. The ends were cut back, 4 bases at V and 5 bases at J, with 17 bases in the middle. The CDR3 is CASSSQGGVGTEAFF. The CDR3 coding sequence is TGTGCCAGCAGCTCCCAAGGAGGCGTAGGGACTGAAGCTTTCTTT.

The count of this clone is one. This sequence joins TRBV4-3 and TRBJ1-2; 7 nucleotides agree with TRBD1. With 1 base clipped from V and 5 bases from J, the junction kept 7 bases outside the gene matches. There are 15 residues in the CDR3. Germline loops: CDR1 LGHNA, CDR2 YSLEER. CDR3 protein: CASSQASDRTYGYTF. CDR3 DNA sequence: TGCGCCAGCAGCCAAGCCTCGGACAGGACATATGGCTACACCTTC.

The CDR3 nucleotides read TGTGCCACCAGTGCATCTACCAATCAGCCCCAGCATTTT. Its protein is CATSASTNQPQHF. The V call is TRBV24-1, the J call TRBJ1-5; D remains unclear. Trimming stripped 5 bases from V and 3 bases from J, with 7 bases between. Germline V lookup: CDR1 KGHDR, CDR2 SFDVKD. This CDR3 is 13 amino acids long.

The chain is built from TRBV2 and TRBJ2-1; D not certain. The CDR3 runs 11 residues. V was trimmed by 6 bases and J by 6 bases, leaving 6 bases between them. Germline loops: CDR1 SNHLY, CDR2 FYNNEI. The CDR3: CASRRINEQFF. CDR3 in DNA: TGTGCCAGCAGGAGAATCAATGAGCAGTTCTTC. Looking up the rest from reference TRBV2 and TRBJ2-1 gives the full variable domain: EPEVTQTPSHQVTQMGQEVILRCVPISNHLYFYWYRQILGQKVEFLVSFYNNEISEKSEIFDDQFSVERPDGSNFTLKIRSTKLEDSAMYFCASRRINEQFFGPGTRLTVL.

The chain couples TRBV6-2 or TRBV6-3 to TRBJ1-5; D is possibly TRBD1 (5 bases). Looked up from germline, CDR1 is MNHEY and CDR2 is SVGEGT. The CDR3 covers 19 residues. V dropped 3 bases and J dropped 0 bases, with 21 bases sitting between them. The CDR3: CASSYYGGTGAHSNQPQHF. Here the CDR3 DNA reads TGTGCCAGCAGTTATTATGGGGGGACCGGTGCCCATAGCAATCAGCCCCAGCATTTT.

This clone was found once. This chain joins TRBV7-8 and TRBJ2-5; 7 bases map to TRBD1. V lost 4 bases to trimming and J lost 5 bases; unmatched junction nucleotides: 13. The CDR3 covers 16 residues. The germline gives CDR1 SGHVS, CDR2 FQNEAQ. The CDR3 DNA follows: TGTGCCAGCAGCTCGCGTCCCGGGACAGCCAGGGAGACCCAGTACTTC. As protein: CASSSRPGTARETQYF.

This chain uses TRBV27 with TRBJ1-5; D not resolved. V was cut by 2 bases and J by 0 bases, with 11 bases left in between. The CDR3 has 16 residues. The V gene's germline CDR1 is MNHEY and CDR2 SMNVEV (reference sequence). The CDR3 sequence is CASSLGGSYSNQPQHF. CDR3 nucleotides: TGTGCCAGCAGTTTAGGAGGGAGTTATAGCAATCAGCCCCAGCATTTT.